This T cell receptor beta chain was sequenced during a study of OX40 agonist ivuxolimab in advanced cancers. About the research overall: Patients undergoing dose escalation presented with hepatocellular carcinoma, melanoma, renal cell or head and neck cancer. The mean age was 60 years, ranging from about 20 to 90, with around four fifths of participants male. Study observations and caveats: In the 0.1-3.0 mg/kg groups, partial responders showed among the lowest expansion.

Concerning this clone: Its target is not known.

Assay used: immunoSEQ multiplex PCR; TCRdb lists only in-frame clones, some missing. The table has approximately 35,000 clones, roughly nine tenths seen once. The sequencing here drew on CD4+ or CD8+ T cells sorted from blood, taken in a trial of the OX40 agonist ivuxolimab. The sequence derives from an adult with an advanced solid tumor such as melanoma, head and neck, liver or kidney cancer.

The CDR3 nucleotides are TGCGCCAGCAGCCAAGATCCGGGGAGGGAAGTCTACGAGCAGTACTTC. Residues: CASSQDPGREVYEQYF. V usage is TRBV4-1 and J usage is TRBJ2-5; 7 nucleotides agree with TRBD2. The tail of the sequence fits TRBJ2-7 better, so the J call may be wrong. Germline lookup yields CDR1 MGHRA and CDR2 YSYEKL. This CDR3 is built from 16 residues.